The 24 T cell receptor beta chains presented below share a single source sample, sequenced in a study of CD8+ T cells in alopecia areata. The treatment is: oral pan-JAK inhibitor, 5-10 mg twice daily. The authors extracted RNA and reverse transcribed it into cDNA as the sequencing template. Here immunoSEQ multiplex PCR was the method, and the copy in TCRdb shows in-frame clones only, minus some. This sample carries roughly 140,000 clones, approximately 85% of them seen once, and the ten largest clones take 25%. The starting material was CD8+ T cells sorted from blood, obtained at week 4, from a patient treated with tofacitinib. The receptors shown here come from a human donor with alopecia areata.

The V call is TRBV29-1, the J call TRBJ2-7; no reliable D call. Germline V gene sequence: CDR1 SQVTM, CDR2 ANQGSEA. This CDR3 has 13 amino acids. The V end was cut by 4 bases, the J end by 3 bases, with 13 bases between. The CDR3 region has the DNA TGCAGCGTTGCAAAGGAGTACGGCTACGAGCAGTACTTC. Its protein product is CSVAKEYGYEQYF.

V is TRBV27 and J is TRBJ1-1; D is uncertain. This CDR3 has 14 amino acids. CDR1 and CDR2 (germline): MNHEY, SMNVEV (reference sequence). Trimming removed 1 base from V and 6 bases from J, with 12 bases in between. This CDR3 is CASSLWEKGSEAFF. In nucleotides, the CDR3 is TGTGCCAGCAGTTTATGGGAGAAAGGGTCTGAAGCTTTCTTT.

The V gene is TRBV2, the J gene TRBJ1-5, with 8 bases aligning to TRBD1. CDR1 and CDR2 from the germline V gene are SNHLY and FYNNEI. Trimming removed 4 bases from V and 6 bases from J; junction bases left unmatched: 11. The CDR3 length is 16 residues. CDR3 in amino acids: CASSAPTGGTTQPQHF. The DNA for the CDR3 is TGTGCCAGCAGTGCCCCTACAGGGGGGACGACTCAGCCCCAGCATTTT. Complete variable domain (other parts from reference TRBV2 and TRBJ1-5): EPEVTQTPSHQVTQMGQEVILRCVPISNHLYFYWYRQILGQKVEFLVSFYNNEISEKSEIFDDQFSVERPDGSNFTLKIRSTKLEDSAMYFCASSAPTGGTTQPQHFGDGTRLSIL.

The CDR3 loop reads CASSVSGRSGANVLTF. DNA of the CDR3: TGTGCCAGCAGCGTGTCCGGTCGCTCTGGGGCCAACGTCCTGACTTTC. The V call is TRBV9, the J call TRBJ2-6, with D hard to call. V was clipped by 2 bases and J by 0 bases, with 9 bases between them. There are 16 residues in the CDR3. Germline-derived CDR1 and CDR2 are SGDLS and YYNGEE.

The chain has TRBV5-8 and TRBJ2-7; no clear D. Germline values: CDR1 SGHTS, CDR2 YDEGEE. V was pared by 3 bases and J by 3 bases, with 10 bases between. The CDR3 sequence is 13 residues long. CDR3 coding DNA: TGTGCCAGCAGCTGGACCCACGGCTACGAGCAGTACTTC. Residues: CASSWTHGYEQYF.

The V gene is TRBV4-1, the J gene TRBJ2-1, with TRBD1 matching 10 bases. Trimming cost V 0 bases and J 2 bases; bases outside gene matches: 1. Germline lookup yields CDR1 MGHRA and CDR2 YSYEKL. The CDR3 spans 16 residues. CDR3 loop: CASSQDGQGAYNEQFF. CDR3 nucleotide sequence: TGCGCCAGCAGCCAAGATGGACAGGGGGCCTACAATGAGCAGTTCTTC.

This chain uses TRBV14 with TRBJ2-5; 7 nucleotides line up with TRBD1. With 4 bases clipped from V and 3 bases from J, the junction kept 2 bases outside the gene matches. Germline CDR1 is SGHDN and CDR2 is FVKESK. The CDR3 totals 13 residues. CDR3 region: CASSPTGEETQYF. In nucleotides, the CDR3 is TGTGCCAGCAGCCCAACAGGGGAAGAGACCCAGTACTTC.

This rearrangement joins TRBV5-6 to TRBJ1-1, with 10 bases identical to TRBD1. The CDR3 has 13 residues. Germline V gene lookup returns CDR1 SGHDT and CDR2 YYEEEE. V was pared by 2 bases and J by 6 bases, with 1 base of the junction left unmatched. The CDR3 sequence: CASSFGQGAEAFF. In nucleotides, the CDR3 is TGTGCCAGCAGCTTCGGACAGGGGGCTGAAGCTTTCTTT. Full variable domain (remainder filled in from reference TRBV5-6 and TRBJ1-1): DAGVTQSPTHLIKTRGQQVTLRCSPKSGHDTVSWYQQALGQGPQFIFQYYEEEERQRGNFPDRFSGHQFPNYSSELNVNALLLGDSALYLCASSFGQGAEAFFGQGTRLTVV.

The J gene is TRBJ2-7, the V gene TRBV6-6; D is unresolved. V lost 0 bases, J lost 5 bases, and 11 bases lay in between. This CDR3 comprises 14 residues. Germline-derived CDR1 and CDR2 are MNHNY and SVGAGI (reference sequence). CDR3 sequence: CASSYSASSDEQYF. CDR3 DNA sequence: TGTGCCAGCAGTTACTCAGCCTCCTCGGACGAGCAGTACTTC.

This clone was picked up one time. The V call is TRBV4-1, the J call TRBJ2-3; 10 nucleotides match TRBD1. The CDR3 is 15 amino acids. CDR1 is MGHRA, CDR2 YSYEKL, per germline. V shed 1 base, J shed 4 bases, and the junction held 2 bases outside the gene matches. For the CDR3, the DNA is TGCGCCAGCAGCCAAGGGGACAGGGGTGCAGATACGCAGTATTTT. Its translation: CASSQGDRGADTQYF.

This CDR3 is CASSRQGATNEKLFF. As DNA, the CDR3 is TGTGCCAGCTCAAGACAGGGTGCAACTAATGAAAAACTGTTTTTT. This chain links TRBV18 with TRBJ1-4, with TRBD1 matching 7 bases. Germline V gene sequence: CDR1 KGHSH, CDR2 LQKENI. There are 15 residues in the CDR3. The J segment lost 0 bases and the V segment lost 5 bases, leaving 3 bases of the junction unmatched.

The CDR3 region is CASSQDGAKNIQYF. CDR3 nucleotides: TGCGCCAGCAGCCAAGACGGAGCCAAAAACATTCAGTACTTC. The chain has TRBV4-3 and TRBJ2-4; D call uncertain. Trimming stripped 0 bases from V and 0 bases from J, with 3 bases between. Germline values: CDR1 LGHNA, CDR2 YSLEER. CDR3 length equals 14 residues.

A few counts support this clone. The rearrangement joins TRBV10-3 to TRBJ2-1; 10 nucleotides line up with TRBD1. Germline loops: CDR1 ENHRY, CDR2 SYGVKD. This CDR3 spans 19 amino acids. V lost 3 bases, J lost 7 bases, and 18 bases stayed unmatched. Here the CDR3 DNA reads TGTGCCATCAGTGACCACGGCTTTGAGTTGGGGACAGGGGAGAATGAGCAGTTCTTC. Protein: CAISDHGFELGTGENEQFF.

This sequence joins TRBV4-1 and TRBJ2-7; D call uncertain. The CDR3 extends over 14 amino acids. CDR1 is MGHRA, CDR2 YSYEKL, per germline. The V end lost 1 base, the J end lost 2 bases, and 9 bases lay between the germline ends. This CDR3 is CASSQAGLTYEQYF. CDR3 in DNA: TGCGCCAGCAGCCAAGCGGGCCTAACCTACGAGCAGTACTTC.

The chain carries TRBV2 and TRBJ2-3, with D unresolved. From germline, CDR1 is SNHLY and CDR2 FYNNEI. CDR3 length: 10 amino acids. The V end was cut by 8 bases, the J end by 3 bases, with 3 bases between. CDR3 DNA sequence: TGTGCCAGCCGGACAGATACGCAGTATTTT. Protein: CASRTDTQYF.

The rearrangement uses TRBV29-1 and TRBJ1-1; D uncertain. Germline-derived CDR1 and CDR2 are SQVTM and ANQGSEA. The CDR3 contains 16 residues. V lost 6 bases and J lost 0, with 20 bases in between. The CDR3 nucleotides are TGCAGCGTAGAACCTCGCTACCGATCTATGAACACTGAAGCTTTCTTT. Amino acid sequence: CSVEPRYRSMNTEAFF. Full variable domain (rest looked up from reference TRBV29-1 and TRBJ1-1): SAVISQKPSRDICQRGTSLTIQCQVDSQVTMMFWYRQQPGQSLTLIATANQGSEATYESGFVIDKFPISRPNLTFSTLTVSNMSPEDSSIYLCSVEPRYRSMNTEAFFGQGTRLTVV.

The table lists this clone with a few counts. V gene TRBV4-2 combines with J gene TRBJ2-5; 8 bases align to TRBD2. The CDR3 sequence is 17 residues long. The germline V gene encodes CDR1 LGHNA and CDR2 YNFKEQ. The trim removed 0 bases at V and 3 bases at J, leaving 9 bases unmatched. DNA for the CDR3: TGTGCCAGCAGCCAAGATTGGACTAGCCCTGTGGAAGAGACCCAGTACTTC. This sequence encodes CASSQDWTSPVEETQYF.

This chain uses TRBV7-2 with TRBJ2-7; D may be TRBD1 or TRBD2 (5 bases each). CDR3 length: 17 residues. Germline V gene sequence: CDR1 SGHTA, CDR2 FQGNSA. Trimming shortened V by 0 bases and J by 5 bases, and 20 bases separated the two germline ends. Here the CDR3 reads CASSLASGRPGYHEQYF. In DNA, the CDR3 is TGTGCCAGCAGCTTAGCATCGGGACGCCCGGGGTACCACGAGCAGTACTTC.

The chain is built from TRBV29-1 and TRBJ2-3; D call uncertain. The length of the CDR3 is 16 residues. V lost 3 bases and J lost 5, with 21 bases in between. The germline CDR1 and CDR2 sequences are SQVTM and ANQGSEA. The CDR3 region has the DNA TGCAGCGTTGAGGGGATTCCTGGGATGATCGTAGATACGCAGTATTTT. Translated: CSVEGIPGMIVDTQYF.

The chain employs TRBV27 and TRBJ2-5; 10 positions agree with TRBD2. CDR1 and CDR2 from the germline V gene are MNHEY and SMNVEV (reference sequence). This CDR3 contains 13 residues. The V gene end was trimmed by 5 bases and the J gene end by 5 bases; junction bases not matched to a gene: 2. In nucleotides, the CDR3 is TGTGCCAGCAGTCCGACTAGCGGGGAGACCCAGTACTTC. Translated, it gives CASSPTSGETQYF.

V and J are TRBV7-9 and TRBJ2-7; 12 bases line up with TRBD1. The CDR3 totals 15 residues. Germline loops: CDR1 SEHNR, CDR2 FQNEAQ (reference sequence). With V trimmed by 5 bases and J by 5 bases, 7 bases remained unmatched. CDR3 bases: TGTGCCAGCAGCCAAAAGGGACAGGGGGCCGACGAGCAGTACTTC. It codes for CASSQKGQGADEQYF.

This chain links TRBV10-3 with TRBJ2-2; unclear D gene. Trimming took 4 bases from V and 0 from J, leaving 9 bases between them. CDR1 is ENHRY, CDR2 SYGVKD, per germline. The CDR3 runs 15 residues. CDR3 in amino acids: CAISGTGSNTGELFF. The CDR3 DNA reads TGTGCCATCAGTGGGACGGGTTCGAACACCGGGGAGCTGTTTTTT.

The chain links TRBV4-1 to TRBJ2-2; TRBD2 might be the D (6 bases). The CDR3 runs 15 residues. V lost 4 bases and J lost 6, with 15 bases in between. Germline CDR1 reads MGHRA; CDR2 reads YSYEKL. CDR3 nucleotides: TGCGCCAGCAGCCTAACCCGCTGGGGGGCCGGGGAGCTGTTTTTT. Encoded protein: CASSLTRWGAGELFF.

The chain employs TRBV4-1 and TRBJ2-3, with 13 positions matching TRBD2. The CDR3 has 19 amino acids. V lost 3 bases and J lost 3; bases outside the gene matches: 12. From germline, CDR1 is MGHRA and CDR2 YSYEKL. The CDR3 loop reads CASSQPGTSGALRTDTQYF. CDR3 DNA: TGCGCCAGCAGCCAGCCCGGGACTAGCGGGGCCCTTCGAACAGATACGCAGTATTTT.